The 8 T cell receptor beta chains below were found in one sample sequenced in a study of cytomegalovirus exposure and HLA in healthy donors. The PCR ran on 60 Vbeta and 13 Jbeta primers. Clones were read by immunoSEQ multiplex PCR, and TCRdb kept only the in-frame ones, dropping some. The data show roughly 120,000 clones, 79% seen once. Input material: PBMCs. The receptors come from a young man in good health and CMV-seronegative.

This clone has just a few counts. CDR3 DNA: TGTGCCAGCGCCGAACTCTCTGGAAACACCATATATTTT. Its translation is CASAELSGNTIYF. The chain has TRBV27 and TRBJ1-3; D gene uncertain. Germline V gives CDR1 MNHEY, CDR2 SMNVEV (reference sequence). The CDR3 is 13 amino acids. Deletions cut 8 bases from V and 0 bases from J, with 8 bases between.

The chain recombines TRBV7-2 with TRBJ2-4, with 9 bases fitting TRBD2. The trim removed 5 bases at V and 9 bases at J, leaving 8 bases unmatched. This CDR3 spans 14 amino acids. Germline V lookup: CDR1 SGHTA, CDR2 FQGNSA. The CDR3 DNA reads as TGTGCCAGCAGCCCTCGGACTAGCGAGGGCATTCAGTACTTC. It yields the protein CASSPRTSEGIQYF.

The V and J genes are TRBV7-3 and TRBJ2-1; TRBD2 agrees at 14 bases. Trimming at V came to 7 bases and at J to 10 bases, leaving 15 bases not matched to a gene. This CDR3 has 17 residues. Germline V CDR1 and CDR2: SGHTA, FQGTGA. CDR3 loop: CASKRLGTSGSGGEQFF. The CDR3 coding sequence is TGTGCCAGCAAACGTCTCGGGACTAGCGGGAGTGGTGGGGAGCAGTTCTTC.

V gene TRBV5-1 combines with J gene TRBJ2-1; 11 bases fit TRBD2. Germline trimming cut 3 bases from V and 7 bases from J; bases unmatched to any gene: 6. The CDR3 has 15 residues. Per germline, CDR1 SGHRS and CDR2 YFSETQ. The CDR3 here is CASSSLAGGPNEQFF. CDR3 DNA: TGCGCCAGCAGCTCTCTAGCGGGGGGCCCTAATGAGCAGTTCTTC.

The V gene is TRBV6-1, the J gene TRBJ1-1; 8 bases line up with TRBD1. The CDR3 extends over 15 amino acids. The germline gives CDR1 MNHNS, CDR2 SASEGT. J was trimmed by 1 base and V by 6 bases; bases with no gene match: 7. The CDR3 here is CASSQDTGGNTEAFF. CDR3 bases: TGTGCCAGCAGCCAAGATACAGGGGGGAACACTGAAGCTTTCTTT.

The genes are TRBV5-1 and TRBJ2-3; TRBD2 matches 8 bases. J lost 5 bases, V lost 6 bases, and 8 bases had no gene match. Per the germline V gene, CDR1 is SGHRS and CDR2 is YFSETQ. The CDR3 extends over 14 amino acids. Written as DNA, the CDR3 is TGCGCCAGCAACAGCGGGAGTTCTGGAGATACGCAGTATTTT. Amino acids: CASNSGSSGDTQYF.

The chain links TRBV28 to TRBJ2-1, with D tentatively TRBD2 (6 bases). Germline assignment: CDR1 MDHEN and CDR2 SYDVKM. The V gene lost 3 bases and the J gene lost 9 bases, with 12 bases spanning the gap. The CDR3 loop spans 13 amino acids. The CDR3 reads CASSFGGRPEQFF. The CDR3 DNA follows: TGTGCCAGCAGTTTTGGAGGGCGACCTGAGCAGTTCTTC.

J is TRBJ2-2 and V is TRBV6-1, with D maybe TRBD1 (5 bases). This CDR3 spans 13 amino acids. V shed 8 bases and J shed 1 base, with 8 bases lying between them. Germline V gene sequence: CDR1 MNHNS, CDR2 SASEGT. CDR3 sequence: CASRQQNTGELFF. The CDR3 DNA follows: TGTGCCAGCCGACAGCAGAACACCGGGGAGCTGTTTTTT.